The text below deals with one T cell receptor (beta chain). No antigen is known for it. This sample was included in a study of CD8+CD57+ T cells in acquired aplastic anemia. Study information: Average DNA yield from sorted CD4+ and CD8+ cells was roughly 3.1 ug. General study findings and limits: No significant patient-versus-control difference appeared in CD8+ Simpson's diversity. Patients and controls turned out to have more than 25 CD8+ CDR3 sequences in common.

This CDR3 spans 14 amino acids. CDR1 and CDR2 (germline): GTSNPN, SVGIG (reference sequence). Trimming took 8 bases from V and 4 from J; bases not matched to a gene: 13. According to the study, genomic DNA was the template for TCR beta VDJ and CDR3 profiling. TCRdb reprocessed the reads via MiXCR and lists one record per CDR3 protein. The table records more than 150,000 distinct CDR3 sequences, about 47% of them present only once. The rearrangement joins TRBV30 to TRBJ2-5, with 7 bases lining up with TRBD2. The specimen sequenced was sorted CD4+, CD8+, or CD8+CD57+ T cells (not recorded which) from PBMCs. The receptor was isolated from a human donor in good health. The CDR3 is CAPMPGGGSETQYF. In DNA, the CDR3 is TGTGCCCCCATGCCCGGGGGAGGGTCAGAGACCCAGTACTTC.